Following are 9 T cell receptor beta chains from one sample sequenced in a study of CD8 T cells in Susac syndrome. Random hexamers were used to reverse transcribe an amount of roughly 0.45 to 1 ug RNA. TCRdb independently ran MiXCR on the immunoSEQ multiplex PCR reads; one entry per CDR3 protein. Counted here are more than 70,000 distinct CDR3 sequences, approximately 94% occurring once; the ten biggest clones make up roughly 0.5%. What was sequenced was CD8+ T cells from PBMCs. These receptors all come from a human donor with Susac syndrome.

The CDR3 DNA reads as TGTGCCAGCAGTCAGCCGGGACTAGCGGGGTACAATGAGCAGTTCTTC. It specifies CASSQPGLAGYNEQFF. The chain combines TRBV6-2 or TRBV6-3 with TRBJ2-1, with 13 nucleotides matching TRBD2. The CDR3 is 16 amino acids. The J segment lost 4 bases and the V segment lost 5 bases, leaving 5 bases of the junction unmatched. From germline, CDR1 is MNHEY and CDR2 SVGEGT.

The rearrangement joins TRBV27 to TRBJ2-7, with 9 bases that match TRBD1. The J segment lost 2 bases and the V segment lost 7 bases, leaving 6 bases of the junction unmatched. The CDR3 extends over 14 amino acids. CDR1 MNHEY and CDR2 SMNVEV come from the germline V gene (reference sequence). The CDR3 DNA reads TGTGCCAGCAAGCCGGGACAGGGAGCCTACGAGCAGTACTTC. Its translation: CASKPGQGAYEQYF.

The chain recombines TRBV4-1 with TRBJ2-1; the D gene is possibly TRBD2 (5 bases). V gave up 4 bases and J gave up 3 bases, with 10 bases separating them. The CDR3 has 14 residues. CDR1 is MGHRA and CDR2 is YSYEKL in the germline V gene. CDR3 sequence reads: CASSLAGLYNEQFF. In DNA form, the CDR3 reads TGCGCCAGCAGCCTGGCAGGACTCTACAATGAGCAGTTCTTC.

A few counts support this clonotype. The chain combines TRBV5-1 with TRBJ2-3; D is ambiguous. Trimming cost V 0 bases and J 1 base, with 6 bases left between them. The CDR3 extends over 14 amino acids. Looked up from germline, CDR1 is SGHRS and CDR2 is YFSETQ. CDR3 nucleotide sequence: TGCGCCAGCAGCTTGGCCGTGGGCACAGATACGCAGTATTTT. It yields the protein CASSLAVGTDTQYF.

This chain uses TRBV9 with TRBJ1-1; D not resolved. The CDR3 runs to 14 residues. With 0 bases removed from V and 2 bases from J, the gap between germline ends came to 8 bases. Germline CDR1 reads SGDLS; CDR2 reads YYNGEE. CDR3 in amino acids: CASSVVVGNTEAFF. The CDR3 DNA is TGTGCCAGCAGCGTAGTTGTGGGAAACACTGAAGCTTTCTTT.

The V call is TRBV2, the J call TRBJ2-3; D call uncertain. This CDR3 spans 13 amino acids. Trimming took 3 bases from V and 2 from J, leaving 6 bases between them. Germline assignment: CDR1 SNHLY and CDR2 FYNNEI. The CDR3 is CASSEDFTDTQYF. The CDR3, as DNA: TGTGCCAGCAGTGAGGATTTCACAGATACGCAGTATTTT.

The rearrangement joins TRBV12-3 or TRBV12-4 to TRBJ2-5; 7 positions match TRBD1. J gave up 2 bases and V 1 base, and 7 bases lay outside the gene matches. The CDR3 is 16 residues long. The DNA for the CDR3 is TGTGCCAGCAGTTTAGTGCCCCGGGACAGACAAGAGACCCAGTACTTC. The encoded protein is CASSLVPRDRQETQYF.

The chain uses TRBV9 and TRBJ2-5, with D tentatively TRBD1 or TRBD2 (6 bases each). The CDR3 is made up of 15 amino acids. From germline, CDR1 is SGDLS and CDR2 YYNGEE. Trimming took off 0 bases at V and 1 base at J, with 10 bases between the two ends. The CDR3 DNA is TGTGCCAGCAGCGTAGGGGGGGCAATCCAAGAGACCCAGTACTTC. This sequence encodes CASSVGGAIQETQYF.

This clonotype was observed a single time. The rearrangement links TRBV1 to TRBJ2-3; TRBD1 is the table's D call, not checked against the DNA. TRBV1 is designated a pseudogene. CDR3 length: 15 amino acids. CDR3 region: CTSSREAGRTDTQYF. The CDR3 DNA reads as TGCACCAGCAGCCGGGAAGCGGGGCGCACAGATACGCAGTATTTT.